The rows below give T cell receptor beta chains drawn from one sample of a study of blood T cell repertoires in COVID-19. The protocol was immunoSEQ multiplex PCR, while the TCRdb copy is restricted to in-frame clones and leaves out a portion. The table lists tens of thousands of clones, 75% to 90% of them singletons. The sample consisted of peripheral blood. These receptors were taken from a woman of 80 years or more with COVID-19, enrolled during active disease. CDR3s include the opening cysteine and the closing phenylalanine or tryptophan. The D gene is left open where the match is weak.

d_call	v_call	j_call	cdr3_nt	cdr3_aa
TRBD1	TRBV7-2	TRBJ2-7	TGTGCCAGCAGCTCTGCCGGGACAGGGACCTACGAGCAGTACTTC	CASSSAGTGTYEQYF
TRBD2	TRBV5-1	TRBJ2-2	TGCGCCAGCAGCTTGGGCGGGGGGGCCGACACCGGGGAGCTGTTTTTT	CASSLGGGADTGELFF
-	TRBV21-1	TRBJ2-5	TGTGCCAGCGATAAGGACAGGGAGTGGGAGACCCAGTACTTC	CASDKDREWETQYF
-	TRBV7-8	TRBJ2-3	TGTGCCAGCAGCCCGATATGGCTAGCAGATACGCAGTATTTT	CASSPIWLADTQYF
TRBD1	TRBV9	TRBJ2-5	TGTGCCAGCAGCGCACAGGGGGCGGGGGAGACCCAGTACTTC	CASSAQGAGETQYF
TRBD2	TRBV11-2	TRBJ2-7	TGTGCCAGCAGCTTAGGAGGGACTAGCGGGAGGGCCGAGCAGTACTTC	CASSLGGTSGRAEQYF
-	TRBV19	TRBJ2-1	TGTGCCAGTAGCCGGGGTTCCCACTCCTACAATGAGCAGTTCTTC	CASSRGSHSYNEQFF
-	TRBV6-5	TRBJ1-2	TGTGCCAGCAGTCTGAGGAGGGACTATGGCTACACCTTC	CASSLRRDYGYTF
TRBD2	TRBV12-5	TRBJ2-3	TGTGCTAGTGGTTTGGCCTTAGCGGGGCGAACTAGCACAGATACGCAGTATTTT	CASGLALAGRTSTDTQYF
TRBD1	TRBV28	TRBJ1-5	TGTGCCAGCACCGAGGACAGGGGGATGGATCAGCCCCAGCATTTT	CASTEDRGMDQPQHF
-	TRBV6-5	TRBJ1-5	TGTGCCAGCAGCCCCGGGGGGGGTAGCAATCAGCCCCAGCATTTT	CASSPGGGSNQPQHF
TRBD2	TRBV7-2	TRBJ2-1	TGTGCCAGCCGCGCCGGGGGACTAGCGGGGATCAATGAGCAGTTCTTC	CASRAGGLAGINEQFF
-	TRBV21-1	TRBJ2-3	TGTGCCAGCAGCCGCTCGCGGGAGGGTAGGGCAGATACGCAGTATTTT	CASSRSREGRADTQYF
-	TRBV15	TRBJ1-6	TGTGCCACCAGCAGAGGGCCAGGGGAAACCCTCCACTTT	CATSRGPGETLHF
-	TRBV3-1/TRBV3-2	TRBJ1-2	TGTGCCAGCAGCCAAGATTATAGGGGAGGTGGCTACACCTTC	CASSQDYRGGGYTF
-	TRBV2	TRBJ2-5	TGTGCCAGCAGGAAGCCTCTGGCAGGGGCGCAAGAGACCCAGTACTTC	CASRKPLAGAQETQYF
TRBD1	TRBV18	TRBJ1-2	TGTGCCAGCTCACCGATTACAGGGGAGAAAGGCTACACCTTC	CASSPITGEKGYTF
TRBD2	TRBV9	TRBJ2-2	TGTGCCAGCAGCCCTAGCGGGAGCACCGGGGAGCTGTTTTTT	CASSPSGSTGELFF
TRBD1	TRBV18	TRBJ1-5	TGTGCCAGCTCACCTGACAGGGGAGGCAATCAGCCCCAGCATTTT	CASSPDRGGNQPQHF
-	TRBV19	TRBJ1-5	TGTGCCAGTAGGGGGACACGGGGCCAAGGGGGCAATCAGCCCCAGCATTTT	CASRGTRGQGGNQPQHF
-	TRBV9	TRBJ2-7	TGTGCCAGCAGCGTAGACCTAGCCGGCGAGCAGTACTTC	CASSVDLAGEQYF
TRBD1	TRBV15	TRBJ2-3	TGTGCCACCAGCAGAGGGCCGAAACAGGGGGCATTGAGCACAGATACGCAGTATTTT	CATSRGPKQGALSTDTQYF
TRBD1	TRBV12-3/TRBV12-4	TRBJ1-1	TGTGCCAGCAGTCTAGGACAGGGTTCGCGAGCTTTCTTT	CASSLGQGSRAFF